This entry describes one T cell receptor (beta chain). This sample was taken from a study of a mutant IDH1 vaccine in newly diagnosed glioma. Time point reported: baseline, week 1 (first vaccination visit). Treatment given: pre-vaccination baseline after standard-of-care therapy. Only in-frame clones appear in the TCRdb table, and some are missing; sequencing was by immunoSEQ multiplex PCR. The profile shows 15,000 or so clones, roughly 80% of them singletons. The ends lost 4 bases at V and 6 bases at J; junction bases unmatched: 7. Germline values: CDR1 SGHNT, CDR2 YENEEA. This CDR3 spans 16 amino acids.

The clonotype was recovered from a man aged 40-49 years with glioma. The starting material was PBMCs, obtained from a glioma patient treated with radiotherapy, temozolomide or both. The J gene is TRBJ2-1, the V gene TRBV11-3; 12 nucleotides align to TRBD2. The CDR3 reads CASSWSSGRVGNEQFF. CDR3 DNA: TGTGCCAGCAGCTGGTCTAGCGGGAGGGTGGGCAATGAGCAGTTCTTC. Full variable domain (outside the CDR3, taken from reference TRBV11-3 and TRBJ2-1): EAGVVQSPRYKIIEKKQPVAFWCNPISGHNTLYWYLQNLGQGPELLIRYENEEAVDDSQLPKDRFSAERLKGVDSTLKIQPAELGDSAVYLCASSWSSGRVGNEQFFGPGTRLTVL.